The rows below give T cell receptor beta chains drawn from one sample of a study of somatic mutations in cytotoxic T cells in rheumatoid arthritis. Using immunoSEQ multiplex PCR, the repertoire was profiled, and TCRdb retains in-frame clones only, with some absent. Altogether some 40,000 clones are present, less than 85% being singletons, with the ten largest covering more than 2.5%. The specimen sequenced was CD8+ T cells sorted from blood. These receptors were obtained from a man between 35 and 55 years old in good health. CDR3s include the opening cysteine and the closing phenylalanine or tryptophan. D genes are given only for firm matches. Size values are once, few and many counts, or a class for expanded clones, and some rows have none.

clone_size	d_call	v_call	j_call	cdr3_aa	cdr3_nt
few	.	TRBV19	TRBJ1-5	CASSIGGGAWPQHF	TGTGCCAGTAGTATAGGTGGGGGTGCGTGGCCCCAGCATTTT
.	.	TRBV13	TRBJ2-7	CASSLAGAYEQYF	TGTGCCAGCAGCTTAGCTGGGGCCTACGAGCAGTACTTC
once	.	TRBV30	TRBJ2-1	CAWRGPYYNEQFF	TGTGCCTGGCGCGGGCCGTACTACAATGAGCAGTTCTTC
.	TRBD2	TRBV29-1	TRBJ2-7	CSVELITSGDSYEQYF	TGCAGCGTTGAACTAATCACTAGCGGAGACTCCTACGAGCAGTACTTC
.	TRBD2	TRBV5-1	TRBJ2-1	CASSIGTSSSYNEQFF	TGCGCCAGCAGCATAGGGACTAGCTCCTCCTACAATGAGCAGTTCTTC
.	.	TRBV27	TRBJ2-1	CASNRGEWANEQFF	TGTGCCAGCAATAGGGGGGAGTGGGCGAATGAGCAGTTCTTC
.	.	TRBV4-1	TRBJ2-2	CASSQSPAGTAGELFF	TGCGCCAGCAGCCAAAGTCCAGCCGGCACGGCCGGGGAGCTGTTTTTT
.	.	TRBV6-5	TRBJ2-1	CASSAGTDPEQFF	TGTGCCAGCAGCGCAGGGACGGACCCTGAGCAGTTCTTC
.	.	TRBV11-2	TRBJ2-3	CASSLLEVRDTQYF	TGTGCCAGCAGTCTCTTGGAGGTTCGGGATACGCAGTATTTT
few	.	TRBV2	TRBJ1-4	CASSEGTATNEKLFF	TGTGCCAGCAGTGAGGGGACTGCAACTAATGAAAAACTGTTTTTT
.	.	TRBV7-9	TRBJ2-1	CASSFGQGYDEQFF	TGTGCCAGCAGCTTTGGCCAGGGGTACGATGAGCAGTTCTTC
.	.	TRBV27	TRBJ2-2	CASSWRGTGELFF	TGTGCCAGCAGTTGGAGGGGCACCGGGGAGCTGTTTTTT
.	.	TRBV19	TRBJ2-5	CASSPGRGETQYF	TGTGCCAGTAGTCCGGGGCGCGGAGAGACCCAGTACTTC
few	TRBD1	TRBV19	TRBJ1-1	CASSIQGAWTEAFF	TGTGCCAGTAGTATCCAGGGGGCTTGGACTGAAGCTTTCTTT
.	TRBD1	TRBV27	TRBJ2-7	CASSYRGRGEQYF	TGTGCCAGCAGTTACAGGGGGCGGGGCGAGCAGTACTTC
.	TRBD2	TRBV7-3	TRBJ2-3	CASSPTGGGTDTQYF	TGTGCCAGCAGCCCGACGGGGGGGGGCACAGATACGCAGTATTTT
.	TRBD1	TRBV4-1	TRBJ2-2	CASSAGGIGELFF	TGCGCCAGCAGCGCAGGGGGTATCGGGGAGCTGTTTTTT
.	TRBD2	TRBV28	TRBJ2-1	CASSLVREINEQFF	TGTGCCAGCAGTTTGGTGCGGGAGATCAATGAGCAGTTCTTC
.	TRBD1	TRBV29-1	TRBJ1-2	CSVTGDRHGYTF	TGCAGCGTTACCGGGGACAGGCATGGCTACACCTTC
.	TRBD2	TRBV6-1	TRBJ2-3	CASSPQRRGRDTQYF	TGTGCCAGCAGTCCCCAGAGGCGCGGGAGGGATACGCAGTATTTT
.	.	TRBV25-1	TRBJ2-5	CASSEYFGSQETQYF	TGTGCCAGCAGTGAATATTTCGGCAGCCAAGAGACCCAGTACTTC
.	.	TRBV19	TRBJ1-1	CASSMRGMNTEAFF	TGTGCCAGTAGTATGCGGGGAATGAACACTGAAGCTTTCTTT
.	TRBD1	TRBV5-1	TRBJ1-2	CASSFGTADLYGYTF	TGCGCCAGCAGCTTCGGGACAGCCGATCTCTATGGCTACACCTTC
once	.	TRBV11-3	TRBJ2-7	CASSFGAEQYF	TGTGCCAGCAGCTTCGGGGCCGAGCAGTACTTC
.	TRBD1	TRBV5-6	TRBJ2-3	CASSSPGQGRTDTQYF	TGTGCCAGCAGTTCGCCGGGACAGGGGAGGACAGATACGCAGTATTTT
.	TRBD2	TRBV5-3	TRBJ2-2	CARSPQLAGSSGELFF	TGTGCCAGAAGCCCCCAACTAGCGGGTTCATCCGGGGAGCTGTTTTTT
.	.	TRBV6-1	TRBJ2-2	CASGKLNTGELFF	TGTGCCAGCGGGAAATTGAACACCGGGGAGCTGTTTTTT
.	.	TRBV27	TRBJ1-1	CASSLTRGYTEAFF	TGTGCCAGCAGTTTGACCCGGGGGTACACTGAAGCTTTCTTT
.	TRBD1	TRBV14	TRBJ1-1	CASSQVRTGTTEAFF	TGTGCCAGCAGCCAAGTGAGGACAGGGACGACTGAAGCTTTCTTT
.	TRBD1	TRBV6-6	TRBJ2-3	CASVGQGTDTQYF	TGTGCCAGCGTGGGACAGGGCACAGATACGCAGTATTTT
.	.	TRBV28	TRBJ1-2	CASSYSLPGLSYGYTF	TGTGCCAGCAGTTACTCGCTTCCGGGACTCAGCTATGGCTACACCTTC
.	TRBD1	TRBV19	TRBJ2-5	CASSIEDRGTETQYF	TGTGCCAGTAGTATAGAAGACAGGGGGACTGAGACCCAGTACTTC
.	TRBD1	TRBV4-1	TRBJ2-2	CASSRGQGRAGELFF	TGCGCCAGCAGCCGGGGACAGGGTCGTGCCGGGGAGCTGTTTTTT
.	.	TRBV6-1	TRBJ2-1	CASSEDYNNEQFF	TGTGCCAGCAGTGAGGACTATAACAATGAGCAGTTCTTC
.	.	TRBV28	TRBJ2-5	CASSPTRHVETQYF	TGTGCCAGCAGTCCGACCCGTCATGTGGAGACCCAGTACTTC
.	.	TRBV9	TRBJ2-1	CASSGRFNEQFF	TGTGCCAGCAGTGGGAGATTCAATGAGCAGTTCTTC
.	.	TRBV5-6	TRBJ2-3	CASSQQPDTQYF	TGTGCCAGCAGCCAACAGCCAGATACGCAGTATTTT
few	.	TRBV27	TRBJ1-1	CASSPQGLGTEAFF	TGTGCCAGCAGTCCACAGGGTTTAGGGACTGAAGCTTTCTTT
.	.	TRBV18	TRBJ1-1	CASSPPIGQQRTEAFF	TGTGCCAGCTCACCCCCAATCGGACAGCAGAGGACTGAAGCTTTCTTT
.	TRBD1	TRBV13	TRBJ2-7	CASSPPDRSSYEQYF	TGTGCCAGCAGCCCCCCGGACAGGAGCTCCTACGAGCAGTACTTC
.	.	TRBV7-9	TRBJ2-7	CASSFPRAPYEQYF	TGTGCCAGCAGCTTCCCCAGGGCTCCCTACGAGCAGTACTTC
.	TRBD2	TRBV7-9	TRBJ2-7	CASSPLSGMSYEQYF	TGTGCCAGCAGCCCGTTGAGCGGGATGTCCTACGAGCAGTACTTC
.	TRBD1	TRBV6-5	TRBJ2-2	CASSYSWQGVSGELFF	TGTGCCAGCAGTTACTCTTGGCAGGGGGTGAGCGGGGAGCTGTTTTTT
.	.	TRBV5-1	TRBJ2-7	CASSLGDRTYEQYF	TGCGCCAGCAGCTTAGGGGACCGGACCTACGAGCAGTACTTC
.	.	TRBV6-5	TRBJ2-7	CASSYRGSGIYEQYF	TGTGCCAGCAGTTACAGAGGTAGCGGAATCTACGAGCAGTACTTC
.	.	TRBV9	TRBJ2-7	CASSADSYPYEQYF	TGTGCCAGCAGCGCCGACTCTTACCCCTACGAGCAGTACTTC
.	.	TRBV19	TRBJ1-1	CASRSGTEAFF	TGTGCCAGTAGATCCGGGACTGAAGCTTTCTTT
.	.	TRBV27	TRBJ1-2	CATRGDSNYGYTF	TGTGCCACCCGGGGAGACTCTAACTATGGCTACACCTTC
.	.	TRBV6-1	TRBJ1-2	CASSETLNYGYTF	TGTGCCAGCAGTGAGACACTTAACTATGGCTACACCTTC
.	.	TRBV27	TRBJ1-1	CASSFERYTEAFF	TGTGCCAGCAGTTTCGAGCGGTACACTGAAGCTTTCTTT
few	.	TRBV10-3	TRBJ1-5	CAISETNQPQHF	TGTGCCATCAGTGAAACCAATCAGCCCCAGCATTTT
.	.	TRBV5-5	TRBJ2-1	CASSPSGHGLYNEQFF	TGTGCCAGCAGCCCCTCGGGCCACGGCCTCTACAATGAGCAGTTCTTC
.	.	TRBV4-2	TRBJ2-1	CASSRDGYVEQFF	TGTGCCAGCAGCCGGGACGGGTATGTGGAGCAGTTCTTC
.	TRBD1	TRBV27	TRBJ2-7	CASSLQGASYEQYF	TGTGCCAGCAGTTTACAGGGGGCCTCCTACGAGCAGTACTTC
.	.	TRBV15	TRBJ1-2	CATSSGTEALYGYTF	TGTGCCACCAGCAGCGGGACGGAGGCGCTCTATGGCTACACCTTC
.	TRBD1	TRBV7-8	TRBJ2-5	CASSLVGGGETQYF	TGTGCCAGCAGCTTAGTAGGGGGCGGGGAGACCCAGTACTTC
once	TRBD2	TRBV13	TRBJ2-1	CASSRREGLLDNEQFF	TGTGCCAGCTCCAGGCGGGAGGGGTTATTGGACAATGAGCAGTTCTTC
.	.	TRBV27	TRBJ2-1	CASSLLTAGNEQFF	TGTGCCAGCAGTTTATTGACGGCAGGCAATGAGCAGTTCTTC
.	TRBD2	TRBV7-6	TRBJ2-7	CASSAGTSGISEQYF	TGTGCCAGCAGTGCCGGGACTAGCGGGATTAGCGAGCAGTACTTC
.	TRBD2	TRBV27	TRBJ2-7	CASSGLAGGVYEQYF	TGTGCCAGCAGCGGACTAGCGGGAGGTGTGTACGAGCAGTACTTC